This record concerns one TCR beta chain sequence. Its cognate antigen has yet to be identified. Base qualities are not at hand, and no much larger clone is one base apart. Libraries were built with PCR. Sequencing relied on an Illumina HiSeq 2500. TCR library preparation used molecular barcoding, with unique molecular identifiers applied to normalize quantification of the TCRbeta repertoire. TCRdb's own reprocessing of the public reads used fastp at Q25 and MiXCR and kept productive beta chains. Identical CDR3 proteins give one entry, which carries the most common genes and DNA. Within this sample are about 470,000 distinct CDR3 sequences, with about 40% of them counted one time only. The top ten clones comprise approximately 25% of the sample. Sample treatment or condition, as interpreted from the label and publication: allogeneic hematopoietic cell transplantation with graft depleted of TCRalphabeta T cells and CD19 B cells. Transplant recipients were children who received TCRalphabeta/CD19-depleted allogeneic hematopoietic cell grafts.

The germline V gene encodes CDR1 DFQATT and CDR2 SNEGSKA (reference sequence). The CDR3 contains 14 residues, cysteine and phenylalanine counted. Of the read, only the CDR3 DNA is kept; its 42 bases are in frame from base 1. V ends up 3 bases short and J 10 bases short, with an unmatched junction base count of 9. This record comes from a study of T-cell reconstitution after alpha-beta-depleted transplantation in children (dated by TCRdb to 2015 to 2016). Regarding the complete study: Using TCR repertoire profiling, the study quantitatively followed how T-cell immune reconstitution unfolded in children after TCRalphabeta/CD19-depleted allogeneic hematopoietic cell transplantation.

Beyond this particular receptor, the publication reports: In some patients, the high TCRbeta diversity seen at day 60 was put down to recipient T cells and intrathymic progenitors that had survived conditioning. Over the following months the frequencies of hyperexpanded clones went down, and after one year T-cell counts and TCRbeta diversity were mostly credited to newly produced T cells. Apparently early alphabetaT-cell count recovery about two months after transplant reportedly relied on only several hundred rapidly expanded clones derived from non-depleted graft cells.

The sequence was obtained from a girl aged 2 to 9 with aplastic anemia, due to receive a stem cell transplant. Source: PBMCs, taken before TCRalphabeta/CD19-depleted stem cell transplant. Recombination joined TRBV20-1 with TRBJ2-1, with 10 bases in between that match TRBD2. The DNA reads TGCAGTGCTAGCGGGGCTAGCGGGAGTAACGAGCAGTTCTTC. It is translated as CSASGASGSNEQFF.